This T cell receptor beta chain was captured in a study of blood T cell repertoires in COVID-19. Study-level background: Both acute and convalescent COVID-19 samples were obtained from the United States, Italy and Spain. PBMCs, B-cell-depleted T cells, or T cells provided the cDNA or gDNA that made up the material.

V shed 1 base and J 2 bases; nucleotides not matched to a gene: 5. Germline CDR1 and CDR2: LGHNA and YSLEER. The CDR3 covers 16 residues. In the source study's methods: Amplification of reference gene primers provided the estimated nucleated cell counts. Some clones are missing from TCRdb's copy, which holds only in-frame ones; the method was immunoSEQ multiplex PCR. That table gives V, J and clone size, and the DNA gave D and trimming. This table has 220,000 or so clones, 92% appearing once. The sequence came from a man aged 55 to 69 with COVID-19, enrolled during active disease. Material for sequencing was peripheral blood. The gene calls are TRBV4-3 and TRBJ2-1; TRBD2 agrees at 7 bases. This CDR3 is CASSQVVGLPYNEQFF. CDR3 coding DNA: TGCGCCAGCAGCCAAGTGGTGGGACTACCCTACAATGAGCAGTTCTTC.